The text below deals with one T cell receptor (beta chain). Its antigen is unknown. A second about 6 to 12 cycle PCR used barcoded and J-beta primers. Researchers report that a template-switch adaptor with 12 random nucleotides tagged each cDNA molecule. Each CDR3 protein gets one entry after TCRdb re-called the 5' RACE reads with MiXCR. Here the sample spans 1.6 million or so distinct CDR3 sequences, roughly 32% being singletons. The entry originates in a study of blood T cells in healthy people across ages. Study results and limitations: Diversity was higher, and naive CD4+ cells more numerous, in long-lived donors than in aged donors. Samples with more naive T cells showed higher observed beta diversity.

This CDR3 is 12 amino acids long. Germline V CDR1 and CDR2: MDHEN, SYDVKM. The trim removed 8 bases at V and 6 bases at J, leaving 2 bases unmatched. The clonotype was recovered from a woman aged 25 to 45 in good health. This sequence joins TRBV28 and TRBJ2-3, with 10 bases lining up with TRBD2. The source material was blood. The CDR3 spells CASGGLADTQYF. CDR3 DNA sequence: TGTGCCAGCGGGGGACTAGCGGATACGCAGTATTTT.